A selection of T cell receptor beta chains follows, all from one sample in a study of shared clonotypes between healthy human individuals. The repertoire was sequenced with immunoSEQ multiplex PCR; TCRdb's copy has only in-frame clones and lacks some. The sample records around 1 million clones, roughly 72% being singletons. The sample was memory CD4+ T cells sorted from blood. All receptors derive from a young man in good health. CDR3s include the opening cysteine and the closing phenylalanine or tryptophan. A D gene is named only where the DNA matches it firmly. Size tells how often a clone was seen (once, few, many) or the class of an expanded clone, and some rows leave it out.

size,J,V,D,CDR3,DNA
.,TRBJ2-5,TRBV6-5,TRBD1,CASRPDRARETQYF,TGTGCCAGCAGGCCTGACAGGGCGCGGGAGACCCAGTACTTC
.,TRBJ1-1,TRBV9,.,CASSVGPSGGNTEAFF,TGTGCCAGCAGCGTAGGGCCCTCTGGGGGGAACACTGAAGCTTTCTTT
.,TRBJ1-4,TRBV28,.,CASSELANEKLFF,TGTGCCAGCAGTGAACTAGCTAATGAAAAACTGTTTTTT
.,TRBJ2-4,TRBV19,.,CASSQRAIRNIQYF,TGTGCCAGTAGTCAACGGGCCATTAGAAACATTCAGTACTTC
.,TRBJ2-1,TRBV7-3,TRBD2,CASTSGGYNEQFF,TGTGCCAGCACGAGCGGGGGTTACAATGAGCAGTTCTTC
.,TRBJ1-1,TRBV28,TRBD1,CASSLPGQGMLAFF,TGTGCCAGCAGTTTACCGGGACAGGGGATGTTGGCTTTCTTT
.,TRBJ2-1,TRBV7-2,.,CASSPTSVNSYNEQFF,TGTGCCAGCAGCCCCACGTCCGTAAACTCCTACAATGAGCAGTTCTTC
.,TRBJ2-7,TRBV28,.,CASRKGYEQYF,TGTGCCAGCAGGAAGGGATACGAGCAGTACTTC
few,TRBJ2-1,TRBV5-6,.,CASSPGFNEQFF,TGTGCCAGCAGCCCGGGATTCAATGAGCAGTTCTTC
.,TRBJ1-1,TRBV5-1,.,CASSSQGPNTEAFF,TGCGCCAGCAGCTCGCAGGGTCCTAACACTGAAGCTTTCTTT
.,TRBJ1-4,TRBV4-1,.,CASSQSSTSGTLREKLFF,TGCGCCAGCAGCCAATCAAGTACCTCCGGGACATTGCGTGAAAAACTGTTTTTT
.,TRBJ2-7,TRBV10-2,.,CASSLYRDEQYF,TGCGCCAGCAGTCTCTACAGGGACGAGCAGTACTTC
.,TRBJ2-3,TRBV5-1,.,CASSGGNTDTQYF,TGCGCCAGCAGCGGGGGCAACACAGATACGCAGTATTTT
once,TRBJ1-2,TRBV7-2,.,CASSQYSLYGYTF,TGTGCCAGCAGCCAGTACAGCCTCTATGGCTACACCTTC
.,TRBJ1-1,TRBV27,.,CASSWGASEAFF,TGTGCCAGCAGTTGGGGGGCCTCTGAAGCTTTCTTT
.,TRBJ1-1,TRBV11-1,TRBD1,CASSDRGQNTEAFF,TGTGCCAGCAGCGACAGGGGTCAGAACACTGAAGCTTTCTTT
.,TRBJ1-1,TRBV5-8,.,CASSLEQVNTEAFF,TGTGCCAGCAGCTTGGAACAGGTGAACACTGAAGCTTTCTTT
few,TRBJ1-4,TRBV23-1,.,CASSRAEKLFF,TGCGCCAGCAGTCGGGCTGAAAAACTGTTTTTT
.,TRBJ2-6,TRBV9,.,CASSPVGALPGANVLTF,TGTGCCAGCAGCCCGGTGGGCGCTCTCCCCGGGGCCAACGTCCTGACTTTC
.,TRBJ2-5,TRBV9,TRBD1,CASSTGQPGETQYF,TGTGCCAGCAGCACGGGACAGCCTGGAGAGACCCAGTACTTC
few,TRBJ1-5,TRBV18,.,CASSLHIDQPQHF,TGTGCCAGCTCACTACACATTGATCAGCCCCAGCATTTT
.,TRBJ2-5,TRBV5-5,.,CASSLAGTTGETQYF,TGTGCCAGCAGCTTGGCTGGGACAACAGGGGAGACCCAGTACTTC
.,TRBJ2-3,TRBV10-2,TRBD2,CASSESAGGADTQYF,TGCGCCAGCAGTGAGTCAGCGGGGGGCGCGGATACGCAGTATTTT
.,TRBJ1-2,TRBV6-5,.,CASSYSKPQGNGYTF,TGTGCCAGCAGTTACTCGAAGCCCCAGGGTAACGGCTACACCTTC
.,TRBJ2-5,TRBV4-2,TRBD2,CASSKGTSGEETQYF,TGTGCCAGCAGCAAAGGGACTAGCGGCGAGGAGACCCAGTACTTC
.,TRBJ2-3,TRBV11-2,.,CASSLFVPDTQYF,TGTGCCAGCAGCTTATTCGTTCCAGATACGCAGTATTTT
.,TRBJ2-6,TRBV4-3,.,CASSQVWVSGANVLTF,TGCGCCAGCAGCCAAGTTTGGGTGTCTGGGGCCAACGTCCTGACTTTC
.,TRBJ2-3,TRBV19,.,CASKDEGVSTDTQYF,TGTGCCAGTAAGGATGAGGGGGTCAGCACAGATACGCAGTATTTT
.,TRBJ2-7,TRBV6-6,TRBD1,CASSSDGTGIHYEQYF,TGTGCCAGCAGTTCCGACGGGACAGGCATCCACTACGAGCAGTACTTC
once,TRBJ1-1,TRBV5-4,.,CASSLDKGTEAFF,TGTGCCAGCAGCTTGGATAAGGGGACTGAAGCTTTCTTT
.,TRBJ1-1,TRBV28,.,CASSSQMNTEAFF,TGTGCCAGCAGTTCCCAGATGAACACTGAAGCTTTCTTT
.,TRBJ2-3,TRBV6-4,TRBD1,CASSQGQGSDTQYF,TGTGCCAGCAGTCAAGGACAGGGGTCAGATACGCAGTATTTT
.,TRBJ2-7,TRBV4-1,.,CASSRWGAGDTYEQYF,TGCGCCAGCAGCCGGTGGGGGGCAGGCGATACCTACGAGCAGTACTTC
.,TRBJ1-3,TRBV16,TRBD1,CASSLRTGQAGNTIYF,TGTGCCAGCAGCCTCCGGACAGGGCAGGCTGGAAACACCATATATTTT
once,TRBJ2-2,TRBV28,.,CASRIGGTNTGELFF,TGTGCCAGCAGAATTGGGGGGACGAACACCGGGGAGCTGTTTTTT
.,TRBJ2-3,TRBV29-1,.,CSVVDGTDTQYF,TGCAGCGTTGTAGACGGCACAGATACGCAGTATTTT
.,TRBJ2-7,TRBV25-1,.,CASSLRGLSYEQYF,TGTGCCAGCAGTCTTCGGGGCCTCTCCTACGAGCAGTACTTC
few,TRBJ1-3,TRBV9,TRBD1,CASSAGTGKFGNTIYF,TGTGCCAGCAGCGCCGGGACAGGGAAATTCGGAAACACCATATATTTT
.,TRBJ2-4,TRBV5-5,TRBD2,CASSSGLAGMENIQYF,TGTGCCAGCAGCTCGGGACTAGCGGGAATGGAAAACATTCAGTACTTC
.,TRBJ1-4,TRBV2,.,CASSEADSPYEKLFF,TGTGCCAGCAGTGAAGCCGACAGCCCTTACGAAAAACTGTTTTTT
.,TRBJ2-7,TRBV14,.,CASSHFSREQYF,TGTGCCAGCAGCCACTTTAGCAGGGAGCAGTACTTC